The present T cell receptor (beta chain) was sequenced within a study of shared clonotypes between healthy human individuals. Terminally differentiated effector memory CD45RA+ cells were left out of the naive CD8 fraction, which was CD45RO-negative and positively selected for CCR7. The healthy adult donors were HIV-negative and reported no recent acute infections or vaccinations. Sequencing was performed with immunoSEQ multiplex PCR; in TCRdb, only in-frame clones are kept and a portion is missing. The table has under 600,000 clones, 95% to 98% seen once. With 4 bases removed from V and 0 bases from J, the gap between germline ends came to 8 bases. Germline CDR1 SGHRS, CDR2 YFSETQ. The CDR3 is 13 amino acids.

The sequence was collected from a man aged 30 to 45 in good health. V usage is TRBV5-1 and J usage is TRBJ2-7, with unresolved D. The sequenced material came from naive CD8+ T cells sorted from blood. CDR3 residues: CASSAPSSYEQYF. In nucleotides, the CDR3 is TGCGCCAGCAGCGCCCCGAGCTCCTACGAGCAGTACTTC.